This T cell receptor beta chain was identified in a study of control samples from healthy donors and cancer patients. Sequenced by immunoSEQ multiplex PCR; TCRdb stores in-frame clones only, minus some. This sample has approximately 58,000 clones, with around 90% found just once. This CDR3 is built from 13 residues. Trimming cost V 5 bases and J 9 bases, with 16 bases left between them. Germline V CDR1 and CDR2: SGHTA, FQGNSA. In this sample, this clone turned up a few times. V gene TRBV7-2 combines with J gene TRBJ1-2; D perhaps matches TRBD1 (5 bases). The source is a man aged 55 to 70 with head and neck cancer. Source material: PBMCs. The CDR3 reads CASSPLPGTSYTF. The DNA for the CDR3 is TGTGCCAGCAGCCCGCTTCCGGGGACGAGCTACACCTTC.